A selection of T cell receptor beta chains follows, all from one sample in a study of blood T cells in healthy people across ages. One entry per CDR3 protein results from TCRdb running MiXCR on the 5' RACE reads. The sample has 1.5 million to 2 million distinct CDR3 sequences, roughly 50% seen once. The sequenced sample consisted of blood. The receptors were gathered from a middle-aged woman in good health. The CDR3 runs from the conserved cysteine through the conserved F or W. D genes are given only for firm matches. Only part of the rows carry a size: once, few, many, or a class if the clone is expanded.

v_call,clone_size,cdr3_length,j_call,d_call,cdr3_nt,cdr3_aa
TRBV6-5,.,16,TRBJ2-7,TRBD2,TGTGCCAGCAGTTATTCAGCGGCGGGGGACCCCTACGAGCAGTACTTC,CASSYSAAGDPYEQYF
TRBV27,.,15,TRBJ2-7,TRBD1,TGTGCCAGCAGTTTATCGGGACAGGGGTTCGAAGAGCAGTACTTC,CASSLSGQGFEEQYF
TRBV6-2/TRBV6-3,.,18,TRBJ2-7,TRBD2,TGTGCCAGCAGTTCCGGACAGGGACTAGCGGGGGCATTTTACGAGCAGTACTTC,CASSSGQGLAGAFYEQYF
TRBV29-1,.,11,TRBJ2-3,.,TGCAGCGTTGGTGAAGCAGATACGCAGTATTTT,CSVGEADTQYF
TRBV7-2,.,12,TRBJ1-2,.,TGTGCCAGCAGCTTTAGCCGTTATGGCTACACCTTC,CASSFSRYGYTF
TRBV5-1,.,19,TRBJ2-4,TRBD1,TGCGCCAGCAGCCCTGACCCTCGACAGGGGGCGGTTAACAAAAACATTCAGTACTTC,CASSPDPRQGAVNKNIQYF
TRBV7-9,few,12,TRBJ2-7,TRBD2,TGTGCCAGCAGCCCAAGCGGGGCCCTGCAGTACTTC,CASSPSGALQYF
TRBV7-2,many,11,TRBJ1-2,.,TGTGCCAGCAGCCCGACTCTCGGCTACACCTTC,CASSPTLGYTF
TRBV5-1,few,14,TRBJ2-1,.,TGCGCCAGCGGGGGCCGGGGGACCTACAATGAGCAGTTCTTC,CASGGRGTYNEQFF
TRBV6-2/TRBV6-3,.,16,TRBJ2-1,.,TGTGCCAGCGGAGACGTATCGGGGGCGCTTTACAATGAGCAGTTCTTC,CASGDVSGALYNEQFF
TRBV20-1,few,12,TRBJ1-6,TRBD1,TGCAGTGCTAGAGCCCGAGGGACAGGACTCCACTTT,CSARARGTGLHF
TRBV2,few,14,TRBJ2-5,TRBD2,TGTGCCAGCAGAGCCGGGACTAGCGAACAGACCCAGTACTTC,CASRAGTSEQTQYF
TRBV27,few,16,TRBJ2-1,.,TGTGCCAGCAGTCCAGGACTGATGTTCGTCTACAATGAGCAGTTCTTC,CASSPGLMFVYNEQFF
TRBV4-1,few,15,TRBJ1-2,TRBD1,TGCGCCAGCAGCCAAAAGGGGGCTTGGAACTATGGCTACACCTTC,CASSQKGAWNYGYTF
TRBV7-2,.,16,TRBJ2-1,TRBD2,TGTGCCAGCAGCTTAGTTGTTAGCGGGAGGAACAATGAGCAGTTCTTC,CASSLVVSGRNNEQFF
TRBV13,few,15,TRBJ2-5,.,TGTGCCAGCAGCTTAGGTGCCGAGGCCAGGGGGACCCAGTACTTC,CASSLGAEARGTQYF
TRBV7-2,.,17,TRBJ2-7,TRBD2,TGTGCCAGCAGCTTAGTGGCTAGCGGGGGCACATACAATGAGCAGTACTTC,CASSLVASGGTYNEQYF
TRBV7-6,.,16,TRBJ2-6,.,TGTGCCAGCAGCCCGGCGCCGGCCTCTGGGGCCAACGTCCTGACTTTC,CASSPAPASGANVLTF
TRBV4-3,once,16,TRBJ2-7,.,TGCGCCAGCAGTCAGCGGGCAGGGGTGGATTACAATGAGCAGTACTTC,CASSQRAGVDYNEQYF
TRBV18,.,15,TRBJ2-5,TRBD1,TGTGCCAGCTCACCTAAACAGGGGGCTACAGAGACCCAGTACTTC,CASSPKQGATETQYF
TRBV29-1,many,14,TRBJ2-7,TRBD1,TGCAGCGTTGATTGGGACAGGGTTTCATACGAGCAGTACTTC,CSVDWDRVSYEQYF
TRBV9,.,15,TRBJ2-5,.,TGTGCCAGCAGCCGATGGGTATCGGACGAAGGGACCCAGTACTTC,CASSRWVSDEGTQYF
TRBV2,.,16,TRBJ2-1,TRBD2,TGTGCCAGCAGGGACCTTAGCGGGGGGAACTACAATGAGCAGTTCTTC,CASRDLSGGNYNEQFF
TRBV4-3,.,18,TRBJ2-3,TRBD2,TGCGCCAGCAGCCAAGATCTGCCCCGAGCGGGGAACACAGATACGCAGTATTTT,CASSQDLPRAGNTDTQYF
TRBV6-6,once,14,TRBJ2-1,TRBD2,TGTGCCAGCATACTAGCGGGGGGTGTGGATGAGCAGTTCTTC,CASILAGGVDEQFF
TRBV11-1,once,15,TRBJ2-1,TRBD2,TGTGCCAGCAGCAAGTCTAGCGGGGGCTTCAATGAGCAGTTCTTC,CASSKSSGGFNEQFF
TRBV14,once,15,TRBJ2-1,.,TGTGCCAGCAGCCAAGGGGACCTCGGGGACAATGAGCAGTTCTTC,CASSQGDLGDNEQFF
TRBV6-2/TRBV6-3,.,13,TRBJ1-2,TRBD1,TGTGCCGGACGTCCCGGGACAGGGACCGGCTACACCTTC,CAGRPGTGTGYTF
TRBV7-8,few,16,TRBJ2-7,TRBD1,TGTGCCAGCAGCTTAGCGGTGGGACAGGGGGCGCGCGAGCAGTACTTC,CASSLAVGQGAREQYF
TRBV9,few,14,TRBJ1-2,.,TGTGCCAGCAGCGTCCGGTCCGGGATATATGGCTACACCTTC,CASSVRSGIYGYTF
TRBV7-9,.,15,TRBJ1-1,.,TGTGCCAGCAGCTTAGCGGACAGAGAGAACACTGAAGCTTTCTTT,CASSLADRENTEAFF
TRBV3-1,once,14,TRBJ2-3,.,TGTGCCAGCAGCCATGTCGGGGGCACAGATACGCAGTATTTT,CASSHVGGTDTQYF
TRBV12-3/TRBV12-4,once,16,TRBJ2-1,TRBD2,TGTGCCAGCAGTTTCGGCGGGGGGGCCATTTTGAATGTGCAGTTCTTC,CASSFGGGAILNVQFF
TRBV25-1,.,13,TRBJ2-1,TRBD2,TGTGCCAGCAGGACTAGCGGGGGAAGTGAGCAGTTCTTC,CASRTSGGSEQFF
TRBV7-8,once,14,TRBJ2-1,.,TGTGCCAGCACCTTCGGGGGTCTTCTTAATGAGCAGTTCTTC,CASTFGGLLNEQFF
TRBV7-2,once,15,TRBJ1-5,.,TGTGCCAGCAGTTACAGGGACCTTAGCAATCAGCCCCAGCATTTT,CASSYRDLSNQPQHF
TRBV3-1,.,14,TRBJ1-1,.,TGTGCCAGCAGCCAAGTCCACGGGGGCACTGAAGCTTTCTTT,CASSQVHGGTEAFF
TRBV6-1,.,12,TRBJ2-4,.,TGTGCCAGCAATCAAGCCAAAAACATTCAGTACTTC,CASNQAKNIQYF
TRBV29-1,.,14,TRBJ1-2,TRBD1,TGCAGCGTGAGCTTGGACAGGGGTAACTATGGCTACACCTTC,CSVSLDRGNYGYTF
TRBV9,.,17,TRBJ2-1,TRBD2,TGTGCCAGCAGCGTGTCGACTAGCGGGGGGGCAACCAATGAGCAGTTCTTC,CASSVSTSGGATNEQFF
TRBV20-1,.,13,TRBJ2-5,.,TGCAGTGCTATTAAGACCTCAAGAGAGACCCAGTACTTC,CSAIKTSRETQYF
TRBV28,many,14,TRBJ2-5,TRBD2,TGTGCCAGCAGTTTACTAGCGGGGGGAGAGACCCAGTACTTC,CASSLLAGGETQYF